A single sample is the source of the 10 T cell receptor beta chains below, sequenced in a study of cytomegalovirus exposure and HLA in healthy donors. With 60 Vbeta and 13 Jbeta primers, the PCR was carried out. Some clones are missing from TCRdb's copy, which holds only in-frame ones; the method was immunoSEQ multiplex PCR. The repertoire holds over 50,000 clones, with just under 85% as singletons. Sequencing input: PBMCs. Receptors originate from a man in his forties in good health and CMV-seronegative.

The rearrangement links TRBV19 to TRBJ1-2; weak D call: TRBD1 (5 bases). The CDR3 sequence is 13 residues long. Germline values: CDR1 LNHDA, CDR2 SQIVND (reference sequence). V lost 8 bases and J 6 bases, leaving 16 bases between the germline ends. CDR3 bases: TGTGCCAGTGGTTTACGGGGGAGCGATGGCTACACCTTC. Its translation is CASGLRGSDGYTF.

The V and J genes are TRBV4-1 and TRBJ2-7; 10 bases align to TRBD1. The CDR3 loop spans 16 amino acids. Germline assignment: CDR1 MGHRA and CDR2 YSYEKL. J gave up 3 bases and V 4 bases, and 9 bases lay outside the gene matches. DNA for the CDR3: TGCGCCAGCAGCCCCGGTCCGACAGGGGGCTACTACGAGCAGTACTTC. It specifies CASSPGPTGGYYEQYF.

The chain is built from TRBV23-1 and TRBJ1-1; 8 bases align to TRBD1. TRBV23-1 is designated an ORF whose function remains uncertain. This CDR3 contains 13 residues. V gave up 2 bases and J gave up 11 bases; unmatched junction bases: 7. The CDR3 reads CASSQGQGRWAFF. As DNA, the CDR3 is TGCGCCAGCAGTCAAGGACAGGGCCGTTGGGCTTTCTTT.

The chain joins TRBV28 to TRBJ2-4; D may be TRBD2 (7 bases). The V gene's germline CDR1 is MDHEN and CDR2 SYDVKM. Trimming took off 4 bases at V and 1 base at J, with 17 bases between the two ends. The CDR3 has 17 amino acids. CDR3 protein: CASSSQGGGLAKNIQYF. Here the CDR3 DNA reads TGTGCCAGCAGTTCGCAGGGAGGGGGGCTCGCCAAAAACATTCAGTACTTC.

This clone was seen a single time. The chain is built from TRBV30 and TRBJ1-6; D call uncertain. This CDR3 has 14 amino acids. V was trimmed by 0 bases and J by 4 bases, leaving 7 bases between them. Germline V lookup: CDR1 GTSNPN, CDR2 SVGIG (reference sequence). CDR3 nucleotide sequence: TGTGCCTGGAGTGTGCACACGTATAATTCACCCCTCCACTTT. As protein: CAWSVHTYNSPLHF.

This clone was seen a single time. This chain joins TRBV19 and TRBJ2-6, with 7 bases fitting TRBD2. This CDR3 region has 17 residues. The V gene end was trimmed by 6 bases and the J gene end by 0 bases; junction bases not matched to a gene: 8. The germline V gene has CDR1 LNHDA and CDR2 SQIVND (reference sequence). CDR3 region: CASSQWGGDSGANVLTF. The CDR3 region has the DNA TGTGCCAGTAGCCAATGGGGGGGGGACTCTGGGGCCAACGTCCTGACTTTC.

This clone showed up just once. The chain links TRBV30 to TRBJ1-1; perhaps TRBD1 as D (6 bases). The CDR3 is made up of 14 amino acids. Germline CDR1 GTSNPN, CDR2 SVGIG (reference sequence). The germline V and J ends were trimmed by 2 bases and 0 bases, with 10 bases remaining between them. CDR3 in amino acids: CAWSRGQVNTEAFF. In DNA form, the CDR3 reads TGTGCCTGGAGTAGGGGACAAGTGAACACTGAAGCTTTCTTT.

This clone has just one count. This chain uses TRBV7-9 with TRBJ1-1, with D uncertain. CDR1 and CDR2 from the germline V gene are SEHNR and FQNEAQ (reference sequence). This CDR3 is built from 12 residues. V dropped 3 bases and J dropped 1 base, with 3 bases sitting between them. This chain's CDR3 is CASSFGNTEAFF. CDR3 DNA: TGTGCCAGCAGCTTCGGGAACACTGAAGCTTTCTTT. The full variable domain, in which reference TRBV7-9 and TRBJ1-1 provide the parts outside the CDR3, is DTGVSQNPRHKITKRGQNVTFRCDPISEHNRLYWYRQTLGQGPEFLTYFQNEAQLEKSRLLSDRFSAERPKGSFSTLEIQRTEQGDSAMYLCASSFGNTEAFFGQGTRLTVV.

This clone came up a few times. The chain links TRBV5-6 to TRBJ2-7, with 8 bases identical to TRBD1. J gave up 2 bases and V 5 bases, and 9 bases lay outside the gene matches. In germline, CDR1 is SGHDT, CDR2 YYEEEE. The CDR3 runs to 15 residues. The CDR3 protein is CASRSTDRAAYEQYF. The CDR3 DNA reads as TGTGCCAGCAGATCGACGGACAGGGCCGCCTACGAGCAGTACTTC.

The genes are TRBV11-2 and TRBJ2-5; 10 positions match TRBD2. Trimming removed 3 bases from V and 5 bases from J; junction bases left unmatched: 6. CDR1 and CDR2 from the germline V gene are SGHAT and FQNNGV. CDR3 length: 15 amino acids. CDR3 nucleotides: TGTGCCAGCAGCTTGACGACTAGCGGGTTTGAGACCCAGTACTTC. It is translated as CASSLTTSGFETQYF. The full variable domain, rest sourced from reference TRBV11-2 and TRBJ2-5, is EAGVAQSPRYKIIEKRQSVAFWCNPISGHATLYWYQQILGQGPKLLIQFQNNGVVDDSQLPKDRFSAERLKGVDSTLKIQPAKLEDSAVYLCASSLTTSGFETQYFGPGTRLLVL.